This T cell receptor beta chain was documented in a study of blood T cell repertoires in COVID-19. In the study overall: From T cells, B-cell-depleted T cells, or PBMCs came the material, which was cDNA or gDNA.

Authors' processing steps: Reference gene primer amplification gave estimated nucleated cell counts. Generated by immunoSEQ multiplex PCR, the TCRdb table keeps only in-frame clones and is missing some. V and J calls and clone size are those listed in that table; D and trimming were worked out from the DNA. This table has 250,000 to 300,000 clones, under 90% appearing once. The receptor was isolated from a man aged 50 to 59 with acute or convalescent COVID-19. Sequences were obtained from peripheral blood.

The CDR3 loop reads CASSSRDRGQPQHF. The CDR3 region has the DNA TGTGCCAGCAGCTCCCGGGACAGGGGGCAGCCCCAGCATTTT. V gene TRBV13 combines with J gene TRBJ1-5, with 11 bases that match TRBD1. There are 14 residues in the CDR3. The germline CDR1 and CDR2 sequences are PRHDT and FYEKMQ (reference sequence). J was trimmed by 7 bases and V by 4 bases; bases with no gene match: 3.